This record concerns one T cell receptor (beta chain) sequence. The method was immunoSEQ multiplex PCR; TCRdb's version includes in-frame clones alone and lacks a portion of them. The sample includes some 50,000 clones, approximately 83% of them seen just once. The data belong to a study of blood T cell repertoires in COVID-19. Study overall: Sources were T cells, B-cell-depleted T cells, or PBMCs; the material itself was cDNA or gDNA.

CDR1 and CDR2 from the germline V gene are LGHDT and YNNKEL (reference sequence). This CDR3 has 17 residues. V lost 0 bases to trimming and J lost 8 bases, with 17 bases between them. The rearrangement joins TRBV3-1 (or the pseudogene TRBV3-2) to TRBJ1-6, with D maybe TRBD1 (5 bases). The clonotype was recovered from a human donor in a cohort sampled during active COVID-19. The donor label of this sample is uncertain. Sequenced material: peripheral blood. CDR3 sequence (DNA): TGTGCCAGCAGCCAAGACCAGAACAGGAATCGGGATTCACCCCTCCACTTT. Encoded protein: CASSQDQNRNRDSPLHF.